These T cell receptor beta chains were read from a single sample in a study of vaccination effects on CD4 cells after COVID-19. Sequenced by immunoSEQ multiplex PCR; TCRdb stores in-frame clones only, minus some. The sample lists tens of thousands of clones, 74% occurring once. These receptors' targets are unknown. The sample consisted of CD4+ T cells from PBMCs cultured without peptide, taken after COVID-19 vaccination. These TCRs come from a human donor who received a COVID-19 vaccine. Both conserved end residues are part of each CDR3. Fields, in order: D gene, V gene, J gene, clone size, CDR3 protein, CDR3 DNA. A D gene is named only where the DNA matches it firmly. Size is stated for part of the rows, as once, few or many counts, or as a class when the clone is expanded.

>TRBD1|TRBV19|TRBJ1-2|few
CASSNPGTGYGYTF
TGTGCCAGTAGTAACCCGGGGACAGGTTATGGCTACACCTTC
>TRBD1|TRBV4-3|TRBJ1-1|NA
CASSRRQGNTEAFF
TGCGCCAGCAGCCGCCGACAGGGGAACACTGAAGCTTTCTTT
>NA|TRBV15|TRBJ1-3|once
CATSRDLGGNTIYF
TGTGCCACCAGCAGAGATCTTGGGGGAAACACCATATATTTT
>NA|TRBV4-1|TRBJ1-5|NA
CASSPLFRQPQHF
TGCGCCAGCAGCCCCCTTTTTCGGCAGCCCCAGCATTTT
>NA|TRBV10-2|TRBJ1-2|NA
CASSVQGTMGYTF
TGCGCCAGCAGTGTACAGGGCACTATGGGCTACACCTTC
>NA|TRBV5-1|TRBJ2-2|NA
CASTPREGSPGELFF
TGCGCCAGCACCCCGAGGGAAGGGAGTCCCGGGGAGCTGTTTTTT
>TRBD2|TRBV6-5|TRBJ2-5|NA
CASSPAGGRRETQYF
TGTGCCAGCAGTCCCGCGGGGGGGCGTCGGGAGACCCAGTACTTC
>TRBD1|TRBV28|TRBJ1-4|few
CASRQGDLTNEKLFF
TGTGCCAGTAGACAGGGTGACTTGACTAATGAAAAACTGTTTTTT
>NA|TRBV10-3|TRBJ1-3|NA
CAITESSGNTIYF
TGTGCCATCACCGAGAGCTCTGGAAACACCATATATTTT
>NA|TRBV5-1|TRBJ1-5|NA
CASSFEGNNQPQHF
TGCGCCAGCAGCTTTGAGGGGAACAATCAGCCCCAGCATTTT
>TRBD2|TRBV19|TRBJ2-2|NA
CASSTGLAATGELFF
TGTGCCAGTAGTACCGGACTAGCAGCCACCGGGGAGCTGTTTTTT
>TRBD1|TRBV7-9|TRBJ2-3|NA
CASSLGQGAGDTQYF
TGTGCCAGCAGCTTAGGACAGGGGGCTGGAGATACGCAGTATTTT
>NA|TRBV5-4|TRBJ2-2|NA
CASKGESTGELFF
TGTGCCAGCAAAGGGGAGAGCACCGGGGAGCTGTTTTTT
>NA|TRBV9|TRBJ2-3|NA
CASSVGGVSTDTQYF
TGTGCCAGCAGCGTAGGCGGCGTGAGCACAGATACGCAGTATTTT
>NA|TRBV2|TRBJ1-5|NA
CASSTGMGQPQHF
TGTGCCAGCTCGACAGGCATGGGTCAGCCCCAGCATTTT
>TRBD1|TRBV3-1/TRBV3-2|TRBJ2-4|few
CASSQGADRGLAAKNIQYF
TGTGCCAGCAGCCAAGGGGCCGACAGGGGGTTGGCGGCCAAAAACATTCAGTACTTC
>NA|TRBV19|TRBJ1-6|NA
CASRSGGELNSPLHF
TGTGCCAGTAGATCGGGGGGGGAACTAAATTCACCCCTCCACTTT
>TRBD1|TRBV5-1|TRBJ2-5|NA
CASSFKGQEKETQYF
TGCGCCAGCAGCTTCAAAGGACAGGAAAAGGAGACCCAGTACTTC